These 8 T cell receptor beta chains came from one sample sequenced in a study of PD-1 blockade in classical Hodgkin lymphoma. Every patient relapsed after autologous stem cell transplantation, and brentuximab vedotin exposure varied. Measured with immunoSEQ multiplex PCR; TCRdb has only the in-frame clones, and not every one. The table has 30,000 or so clones, 75% to 85% seen once. Sequences were derived from peripheral blood mononuclear cells (PBMCs), sampled at baseline. The source is a human donor with classical Hodgkin lymphoma.

This clone turned up a few times. This chain connects TRBV29-1 to TRBJ2-7; D is ambiguous. With 4 bases removed from V and 5 bases from J, the gap between germline ends came to 12 bases. The CDR3 contains 12 residues. CDR1 and CDR2 from the germline V gene are SQVTM and ANQGSEA. This chain's CDR3 is CSVVSGTDEQYF. DNA for the CDR3: TGCAGCGTTGTTAGTGGTACCGACGAGCAGTACTTC.

V usage is TRBV28 and J usage is TRBJ2-1; 10 nucleotides match TRBD2. V trimming: 6 bases; J trimming: 10 bases; junction bases outside the gene matches: 9. The germline CDR1 and CDR2 sequences are MDHEN and SYDVKM. This CDR3 has 14 residues. CDR3 sequence reads: CASSQAGLATEQFF. The CDR3 bases are TGTGCCAGCAGCCAGGCGGGACTAGCGACAGAGCAGTTCTTC. The variable domain in full, completed from reference TRBV28 and TRBJ2-1, reads DVKVTQSSRYLVKRTGEKVFLECVQDMDHENMFWYRQDPGLGLRLIYFSYDVKMKEKGDIPEGYSVSREKKERFSLILESASTNQTSMYLCASSQAGLATEQFFGPGTRLTVL.

The chain joins TRBV14 to TRBJ1-6; D is unclear. This CDR3 has 15 amino acids. The germline V gene has CDR1 SGHDN and CDR2 FVKESK. Trimming cost V 0 bases and J 6 bases, with 9 bases left between them. DNA for the CDR3: TGTGCCAGCAGCCAAGATCTTCGGGGTAATTCACCCCTCCACTTT. It is translated as CASSQDLRGNSPLHF.

The chain combines TRBV28 with TRBJ1-5; a weak D match, TRBD1 (5 bases). Trimming removed 2 bases at V and 9 bases at J, with 14 bases between. Per germline, CDR1 MDHEN and CDR2 SYDVKM. The length of the CDR3 is 14 residues. The CDR3 DNA reads TGTGCCAGCAGTTTAAATTCCCCAAGGGGGCCCCAGCATTTT. Translating it yields CASSLNSPRGPQHF.

The chain carries TRBV25-1 and TRBJ2-1; D is uncertain. Between the trimmed V and J ends, which lost 4 bases and 8 bases, there was a span of 18 bases. The CDR3 has 15 residues. The V gene's germline CDR1 is MGHDK and CDR2 SYGVNS. CDR3 in amino acids: CASSGFFSGIDEQFF. Written as DNA, the CDR3 is TGTGCCAGCAGTGGATTCTTCTCGGGTATCGATGAGCAGTTCTTC.

V is TRBV7-7 and J is TRBJ2-5; TRBD2 is a possible D gene (5 bases). CDR3 size: 16 residues. Germline V gives CDR1 SSHAT, CDR2 FNYEAQ (reference sequence). V shed 1 base and J shed 5 bases, with 17 bases lying between them. The CDR3 is CASSLGGAPTGETQYF. As DNA, the CDR3 is TGTGCCAGCAGCTTAGGGGGAGCCCCCACCGGGGAGACCCAGTACTTC.

This rearrangement joins TRBV6-1 to TRBJ1-6; 10 bases match TRBD1. J lost 6 bases, V lost 4 bases, and 6 bases had no gene match. Germline values: CDR1 MNHNS, CDR2 SASEGT. CDR3 size: 16 residues. The chain's CDR3 is CASSARDRGFNSPLHF. CDR3 bases: TGTGCCAGCAGTGCCCGGGACAGGGGATTTAATTCACCCCTCCACTTT.

The chain uses TRBV7-9 and TRBJ2-3, with 12 bases matching TRBD2. The CDR3 length is 15 residues. Losses at the gene ends were 6 bases for V and 2 bases for J; bases not matched to a gene: 3. Germline V gene sequence: CDR1 SEHNR, CDR2 FQNEAQ (reference sequence). Written as DNA, the CDR3 is TGTGCCAGCAGTCGGACTAGCGGGGCCACAGATACGCAGTATTTT. Amino acid sequence: CASSRTSGATDTQYF.